This T cell receptor (beta chain) stems from a study of response to subunit inactivated influenza vaccine. Study observations and caveats: Every seasonal influenza vaccination brings in few new T cells, the authors suggested.

A remark on this clonotype: As yet, its antigen is unknown.

TCRdb reanalysed the RT-PCR reads using MiXCR and keeps one entry per CDR3 protein. The sample records a few hundred thousand distinct CDR3 sequences, 9.5% to 15% being singletons. The receptor comes from a man aged 50 or older who received an inactivated influenza vaccine. The source material was non-naive T cells sorted from PBMCs, sampled approximately 15 days before vaccination.

As DNA, the CDR3 is TGTGCCAGCAGTTACTCCCCCTCGGTGGGCGCGAACACCGGGGAGCTGTTTTTT. Translation gives CASSYSPSVGANTGELFF. The chain combines TRBV6-5 with TRBJ2-2; D uncertain. The CDR3 covers 18 residues. From germline, CDR1 is MNHEY and CDR2 SVGAGI. V was shortened by 0 bases and J by 0 bases, with 14 bases between the two germline ends.